A selection of T cell receptor beta chains follows, all from one sample in a study of T cell responses to AZD1222 COVID-19 vaccine. Only in-frame clones appear in the TCRdb table, and some are missing; sequencing was by immunoSEQ multiplex PCR. The table shows some 120,000 clones, with about 92% occurring only once. The sample here was peripheral blood, taken on day 0 of AZD1222 vaccination. All receptors come from an adult in good health. CDR3s leave out the opening cysteine and the closing phenylalanine or tryptophan.

v_call: TRBV7-3; j_call: TRBJ1-6; cdr3_aa: ASSLTGTGRNSPLH
v_call: TRBV10-3; j_call: TRBJ1-5; cdr3_aa: AISESTREQPQH
v_call: TRBV11-3; j_call: TRBJ1-1; cdr3_aa: ASSLVVNTEAF
v_call: TRBV6-5; j_call: TRBJ1-2; cdr3_aa: ASTRTGQRNYGYT
v_call: TRBV28; j_call: TRBJ1-2; cdr3_aa: ASSLAEYGYT
v_call: TRBV5-6; j_call: TRBJ2-7; cdr3_aa: ASSQGQAIPSYEQY
v_call: TRBV24-1; j_call: TRBJ1-1; cdr3_aa: ATSIQGETEAF
v_call: TRBV5-1; j_call: TRBJ1-5; cdr3_aa: ASSLQGTGGGQPQH
v_call: TRBV9; j_call: TRBJ1-4; cdr3_aa: ASSAQGGVEKLF
v_call: TRBV3-1/TRBV3-2; j_call: TRBJ1-2; cdr3_aa: ASSGGYGYT
v_call: TRBV7-3; j_call: TRBJ1-6; cdr3_aa: ASSFLGGNSPLH
v_call: TRBV15; j_call: TRBJ2-7; cdr3_aa: ATSSGGRLYEQY
v_call: TRBV28; j_call: TRBJ1-1; cdr3_aa: ASSSPRGTGGNTEAF
v_call: TRBV9; j_call: TRBJ1-4; cdr3_aa: ASSVGQQATNEKLF
v_call: TRBV7-8; j_call: TRBJ1-2; cdr3_aa: ASSHVGQGTYGYT
v_call: TRBV3-1/TRBV3-2; j_call: TRBJ2-2; cdr3_aa: ASSPPYSGGVTGELF
v_call: TRBV11-2; j_call: TRBJ2-5; cdr3_aa: ASSPIPETQY
v_call: TRBV9; j_call: TRBJ1-1; cdr3_aa: ASSVVNRGNTEAF
v_call: TRBV5-1; j_call: TRBJ2-7; cdr3_aa: ASSYTGGNNEQY
v_call: TRBV28; j_call: TRBJ1-4; cdr3_aa: ASSLWASTNEKLF
v_call: TRBV7-3; j_call: TRBJ2-1; cdr3_aa: ASSLNPPGGALDNEQF
v_call: TRBV11-2; j_call: TRBJ2-2; cdr3_aa: ASSFPSGGGELF
v_call: TRBV19; j_call: TRBJ2-3; cdr3_aa: ASRGLASLMDTQY
v_call: TRBV5-6; j_call: TRBJ1-1; cdr3_aa: ASSLVGRGNTEAF
v_call: TRBV28; j_call: TRBJ1-1; cdr3_aa: ASRLGTGEAF
v_call: TRBV28; j_call: TRBJ1-6; cdr3_aa: ASTIGRGGNSPLH
v_call: TRBV5-1; j_call: TRBJ1-2; cdr3_aa: ASSFLGTGGEGYT
v_call: TRBV7-3; j_call: TRBJ2-4; cdr3_aa: ASSSTGGESKNIQY
v_call: TRBV5-5; j_call: TRBJ1-3; cdr3_aa: ASSLAGGRSGNTIY
v_call: TRBV28; j_call: TRBJ1-1; cdr3_aa: ASSLWGGNTEAF
v_call: TRBV6-2/TRBV6-3; j_call: TRBJ2-3; cdr3_aa: ASSYSSGTTDTQY
v_call: TRBV3-1/TRBV3-2; j_call: TRBJ1-1; cdr3_aa: ASSRLKGTEAF
v_call: TRBV4-2; j_call: TRBJ1-3; cdr3_aa: ASSTIGTSSSGNTIY
v_call: TRBV18; j_call: TRBJ1-1; cdr3_aa: ASSPSGGYKAF
v_call: TRBV5-1; j_call: TRBJ1-2; cdr3_aa: ASSLSTRGLVRGDGYT
v_call: TRBV9; j_call: TRBJ2-3; cdr3_aa: ASSLDSGTQY
v_call: TRBV6-6; j_call: TRBJ1-1; cdr3_aa: ASSYSRLNTEAF
v_call: TRBV4-2; j_call: TRBJ2-5; cdr3_aa: ASSQDLKGAETQY
v_call: TRBV5-1; j_call: TRBJ2-2; cdr3_aa: ASRETGGTGELF
v_call: TRBV7-9; j_call: TRBJ1-2; cdr3_aa: ASSLGGTYGYT
v_call: TRBV19; j_call: TRBJ1-2; cdr3_aa: ASSIEARGYYGYT
v_call: TRBV29-1; j_call: TRBJ1-2; cdr3_aa: SVDRGNYGYT
v_call: TRBV4-2; j_call: TRBJ2-1; cdr3_aa: ASSKASGGYNEQF
v_call: TRBV2; j_call: TRBJ1-2; cdr3_aa: ASDSEEYGYT
v_call: TRBV7-2; j_call: TRBJ2-7; cdr3_aa: ASSPTRTWGVEYEQY
v_call: TRBV5-6; j_call: TRBJ1-6; cdr3_aa: ASSFWAGSSPLH
v_call: TRBV6-1; j_call: TRBJ2-1; cdr3_aa: ASSEAAYNEQF
v_call: TRBV29-1; j_call: TRBJ2-3; cdr3_aa: SVLGSSGPTDTQY
v_call: TRBV10-1; j_call: TRBJ2-1; cdr3_aa: ASSGVCGGINEQF
v_call: TRBV19; j_call: TRBJ1-5; cdr3_aa: ASVEVPNQPQH
v_call: TRBV5-4; j_call: TRBJ1-5; cdr3_aa: ASSVSGGLNQPQH
v_call: TRBV7-3; j_call: TRBJ2-1; cdr3_aa: ASSLAGAYNEQF
v_call: TRBV7-9; j_call: TRBJ2-7; cdr3_aa: ASSRDRGNEQY